This T cell receptor beta chain was sequenced during a study of monozygotic twins with inflammatory bowel disease. Study results and limitations: Immunosuppressive treatments were not uniform, and this may have added variability to patient repertoires.

The authors drew around 2.6 ml of blood from each donor. Every TCR library drew on around 3.5 ug of total RNA. TCRdb reprocessed the 5' RACE reads, with one entry per CDR3 protein and no DNA. The sample's table shows 200,000 to 250,000 distinct CDR3 sequences. The germline gives CDR1 DFQATT, CDR2 SNEGSKA (reference sequence). The CDR3 consists of 14 residues. To note about this clonotype: Its matching antigen is unknown.

Sequenced: blood. The chain has TRBV20-1 and TRBJ2-4. The source is a human donor with ulcerative colitis or Crohn's disease, or a healthy co-twin of an affected twin (not recorded which). The CDR3 spells CSAKDAGPRNIQYF.